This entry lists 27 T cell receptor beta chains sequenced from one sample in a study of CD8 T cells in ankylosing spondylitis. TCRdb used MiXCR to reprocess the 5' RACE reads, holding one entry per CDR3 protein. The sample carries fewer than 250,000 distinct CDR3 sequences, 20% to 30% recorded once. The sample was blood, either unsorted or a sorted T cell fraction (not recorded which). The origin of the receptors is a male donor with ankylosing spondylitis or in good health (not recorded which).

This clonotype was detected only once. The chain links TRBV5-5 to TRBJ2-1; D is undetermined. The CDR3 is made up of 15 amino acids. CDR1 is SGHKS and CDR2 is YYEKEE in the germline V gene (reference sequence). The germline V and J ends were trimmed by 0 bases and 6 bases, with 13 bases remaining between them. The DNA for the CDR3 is TGTGCCAGCAGCTTGGTAGCTTTCCCCTCCAATGAGCAGTTCTTC. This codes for CASSLVAFPSNEQFF.

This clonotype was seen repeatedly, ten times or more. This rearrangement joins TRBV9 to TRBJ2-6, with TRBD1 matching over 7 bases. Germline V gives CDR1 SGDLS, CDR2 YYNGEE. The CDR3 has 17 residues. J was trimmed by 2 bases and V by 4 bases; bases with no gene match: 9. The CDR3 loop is CASSTSITGAGANVLTF. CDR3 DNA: TGTGCCAGCAGCACAAGTATTACAGGGGCTGGGGCCAACGTCCTGACTTTC.

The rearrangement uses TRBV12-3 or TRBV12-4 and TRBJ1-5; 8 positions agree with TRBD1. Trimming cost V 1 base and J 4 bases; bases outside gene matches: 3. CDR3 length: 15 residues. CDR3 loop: CASSLEWTGNQPQHF. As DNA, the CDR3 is TGTGCCAGCAGTTTAGAATGGACAGGGAATCAGCCCCAGCATTTT.

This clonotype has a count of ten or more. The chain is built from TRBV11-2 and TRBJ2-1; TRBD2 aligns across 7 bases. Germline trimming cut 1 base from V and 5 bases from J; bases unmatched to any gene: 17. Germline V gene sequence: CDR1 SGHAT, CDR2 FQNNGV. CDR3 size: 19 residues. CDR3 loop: CASSLVGWSLGDYNNEQFF. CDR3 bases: TGTGCCAGCAGCTTAGTCGGTTGGTCCTTGGGGGACTACAACAATGAGCAGTTCTTC.

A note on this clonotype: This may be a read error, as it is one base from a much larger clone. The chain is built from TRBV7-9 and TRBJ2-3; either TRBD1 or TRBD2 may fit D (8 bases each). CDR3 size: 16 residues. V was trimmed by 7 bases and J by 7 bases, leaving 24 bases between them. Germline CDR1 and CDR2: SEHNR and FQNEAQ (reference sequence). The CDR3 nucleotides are TGTGCCAGCACCCCGTCAGGGGGCGATAGCGGGAATACGCAGTATTTT. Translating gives CASTPSGGDSGNTQYF. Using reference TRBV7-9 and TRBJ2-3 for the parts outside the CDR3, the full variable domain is DTGVSQNPRHKITKRGQNVTFRCDPISEHNRLYWYRQTLGQGPEFLTYFQNEAQLEKSRLLSDRFSAERPKGSFSTLEIQRTEQGDSAMYLCASTPSGGDSGNTQYFGPGTRLTVL.

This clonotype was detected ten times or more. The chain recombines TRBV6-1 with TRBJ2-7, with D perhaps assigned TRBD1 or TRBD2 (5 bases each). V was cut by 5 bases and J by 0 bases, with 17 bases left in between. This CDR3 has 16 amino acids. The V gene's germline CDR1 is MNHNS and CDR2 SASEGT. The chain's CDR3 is CASSKSGTGSSYEQYF. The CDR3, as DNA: TGTGCCAGCAGTAAATCCGGGACGGGGAGCTCCTACGAGCAGTACTTC.

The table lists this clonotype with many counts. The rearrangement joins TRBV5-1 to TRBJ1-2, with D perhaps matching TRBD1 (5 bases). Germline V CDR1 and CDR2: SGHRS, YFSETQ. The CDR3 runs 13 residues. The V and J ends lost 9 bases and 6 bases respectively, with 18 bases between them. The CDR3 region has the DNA TGCGCCACCAACCGGGGGGAGAGTGATGGCTACACCTTC. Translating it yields CATNRGESDGYTF.

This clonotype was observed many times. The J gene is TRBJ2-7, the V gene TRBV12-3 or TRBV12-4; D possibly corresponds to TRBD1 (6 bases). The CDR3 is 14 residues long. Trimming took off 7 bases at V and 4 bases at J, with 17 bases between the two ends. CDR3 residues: CASKSGLQGYEQYF. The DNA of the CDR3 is TGTGCCAGCAAATCTGGCCTTCAGGGGTACGAGCAGTACTTC.

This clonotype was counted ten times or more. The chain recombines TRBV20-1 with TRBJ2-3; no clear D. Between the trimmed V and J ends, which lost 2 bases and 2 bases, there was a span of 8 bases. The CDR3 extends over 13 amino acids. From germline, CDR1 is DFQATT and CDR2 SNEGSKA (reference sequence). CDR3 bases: TGCAGTGCTAGAACGTCAAACACAGATACGCAGTATTTT. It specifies CSARTSNTDTQYF.

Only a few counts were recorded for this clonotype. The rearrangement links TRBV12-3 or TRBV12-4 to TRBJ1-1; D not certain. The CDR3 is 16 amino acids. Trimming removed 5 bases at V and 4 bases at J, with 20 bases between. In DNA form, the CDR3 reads TGTGCCAGCAGTCCCCCCCCGCGCAGGTCCCCCACTGAAGCTTTCTTT. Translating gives CASSPPPRRSPTEAFF.

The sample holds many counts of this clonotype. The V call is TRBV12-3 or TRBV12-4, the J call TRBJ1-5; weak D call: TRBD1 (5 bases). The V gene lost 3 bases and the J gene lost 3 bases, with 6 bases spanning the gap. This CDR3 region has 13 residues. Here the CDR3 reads CASSLGVNQPQHF. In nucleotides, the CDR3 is TGTGCCAGCAGTTTGGGGGTCAATCAGCCCCAGCATTTT.

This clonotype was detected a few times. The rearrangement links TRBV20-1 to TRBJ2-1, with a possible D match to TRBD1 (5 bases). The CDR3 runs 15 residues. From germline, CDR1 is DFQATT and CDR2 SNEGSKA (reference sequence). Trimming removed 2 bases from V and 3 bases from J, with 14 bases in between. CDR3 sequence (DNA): TGCAGTGCTAGAAGCGCGACAGAGAACTACAATGAGCAGTTCTTC. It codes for CSARSATENYNEQFF.

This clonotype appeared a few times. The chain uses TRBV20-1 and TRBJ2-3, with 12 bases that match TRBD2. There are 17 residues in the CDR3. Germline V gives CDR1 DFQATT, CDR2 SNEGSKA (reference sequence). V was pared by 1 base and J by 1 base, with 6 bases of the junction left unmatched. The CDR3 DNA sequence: TGCAGTGCTAGAGGACTAGCGGGAGTAGCAGGCACAGATACGCAGTATTTT. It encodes CSARGLAGVAGTDTQYF.

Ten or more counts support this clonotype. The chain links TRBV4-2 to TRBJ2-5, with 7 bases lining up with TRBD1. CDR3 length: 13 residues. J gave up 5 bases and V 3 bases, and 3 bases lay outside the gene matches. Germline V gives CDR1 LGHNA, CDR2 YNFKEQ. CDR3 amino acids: CASSQTGQETQYF. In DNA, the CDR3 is TGTGCCAGCAGCCAGACAGGGCAGGAGACCCAGTACTTC.

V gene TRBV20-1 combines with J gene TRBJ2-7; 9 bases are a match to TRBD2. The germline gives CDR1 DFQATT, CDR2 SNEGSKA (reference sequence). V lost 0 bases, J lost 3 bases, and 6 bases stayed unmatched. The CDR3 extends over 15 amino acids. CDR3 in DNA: TGCAGTGCTAGAGATTCCCAGCGGGAGGTCTACGAGCAGTACTTC. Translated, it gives CSARDSQREVYEQYF.

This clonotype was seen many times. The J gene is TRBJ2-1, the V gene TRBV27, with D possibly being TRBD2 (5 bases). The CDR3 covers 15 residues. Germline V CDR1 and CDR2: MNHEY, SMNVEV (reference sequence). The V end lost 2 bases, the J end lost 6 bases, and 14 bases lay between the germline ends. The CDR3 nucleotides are TGTGCCAGCAGTTTAATGTCTAGCTACCGCAATGAGCAGTTCTTC. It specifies CASSLMSSYRNEQFF.

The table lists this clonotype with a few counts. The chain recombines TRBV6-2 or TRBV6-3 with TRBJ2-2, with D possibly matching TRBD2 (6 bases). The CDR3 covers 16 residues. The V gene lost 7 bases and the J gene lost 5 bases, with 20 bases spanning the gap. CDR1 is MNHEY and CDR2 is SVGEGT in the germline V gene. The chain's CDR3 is CASNRASASWTGELFF. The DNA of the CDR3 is TGTGCCAGCAACCGAGCTAGCGCGAGCTGGACCGGGGAGCTGTTTTTT.

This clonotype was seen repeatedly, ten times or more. Here the CDR3 DNA reads TGCGCCAGCAGCCCGGGACTAGTTATTTCAAAGACCCAGTACTTC. It yields the protein CASSPGLVISKTQYF. V usage is TRBV4-3 and J usage is TRBJ2-5; TRBD2 matches at 8 bases. CDR3 length equals 15 residues. Germline trimming cut 4 bases from V and 6 bases from J; bases unmatched to any gene: 10. CDR1 is LGHNA, CDR2 YSLEER, per germline.

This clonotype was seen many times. CDR3: CASTRAGTNYNEQFF. The CDR3 DNA reads TGCGCCAGCACTCGAGCCGGGACAAATTACAATGAGCAGTTCTTC. The rearrangement links TRBV5-1 to TRBJ2-1; maybe TRBD1 (6 bases). Trimming took 6 bases from V and 4 from J, leaving 17 bases between them. The CDR3 is 15 amino acids. The germline V gene has CDR1 SGHRS and CDR2 YFSETQ.

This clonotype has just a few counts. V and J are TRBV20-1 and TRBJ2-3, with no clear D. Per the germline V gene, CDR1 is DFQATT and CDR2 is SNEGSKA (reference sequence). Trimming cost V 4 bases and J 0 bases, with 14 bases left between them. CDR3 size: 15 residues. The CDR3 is CSATRGGSSTDTQYF. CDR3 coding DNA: TGCAGTGCTACCCGCGGCGGATCTAGCACAGATACGCAGTATTTT.

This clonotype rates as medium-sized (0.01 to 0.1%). CDR3 in DNA: TGCAGTGCGACCGGGACGGGGGGCTACACCTTC. It yields the protein CSATGTGGYTF. The chain has TRBV20-1 and TRBJ1-2; tentatively, D is TRBD1 (5 bases). V lost 6 bases and J lost 8, with 13 bases in between. There are 11 residues in the CDR3. Germline assignment: CDR1 DFQATT and CDR2 SNEGSKA (reference sequence).

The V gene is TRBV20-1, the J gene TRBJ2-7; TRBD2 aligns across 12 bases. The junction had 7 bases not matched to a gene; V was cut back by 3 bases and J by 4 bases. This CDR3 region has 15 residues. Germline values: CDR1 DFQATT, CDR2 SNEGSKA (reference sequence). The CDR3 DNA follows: TGCAGTGCTAGTTCTAGCGGGAGGGCCAGTTACGAGCAGTACTTC. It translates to CSASSSGRASYEQYF.

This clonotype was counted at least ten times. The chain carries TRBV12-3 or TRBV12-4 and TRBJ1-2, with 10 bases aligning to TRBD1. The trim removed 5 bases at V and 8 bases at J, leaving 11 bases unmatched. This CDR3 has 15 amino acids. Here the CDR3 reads CASSPNRDRGYGYTF. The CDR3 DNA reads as TGTGCCAGCAGTCCCAACCGGGACAGGGGATACGGCTACACCTTC.

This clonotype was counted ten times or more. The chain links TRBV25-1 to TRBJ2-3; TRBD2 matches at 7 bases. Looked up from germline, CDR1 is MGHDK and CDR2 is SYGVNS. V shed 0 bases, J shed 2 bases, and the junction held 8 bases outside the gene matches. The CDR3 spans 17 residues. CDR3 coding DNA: TGTGCCAGCAGTGAATATCGGGCGGGAGCATTCACAGATACGCAGTATTTT. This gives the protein CASSEYRAGAFTDTQYF.

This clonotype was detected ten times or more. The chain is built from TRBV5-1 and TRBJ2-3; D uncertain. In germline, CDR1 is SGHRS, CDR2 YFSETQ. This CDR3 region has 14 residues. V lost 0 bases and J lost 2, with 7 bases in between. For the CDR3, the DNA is TGCGCCAGCAGCTTGGGCACCATCACAGATACGCAGTATTTT. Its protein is CASSLGTITDTQYF.

This chain's CDR3 is CSAARTSGYTDTQYF. CDR3 DNA: TGCAGTGCCGCCCGGACTAGCGGCTACACAGATACGCAGTATTTT. This chain connects TRBV20-1 to TRBJ2-3; TRBD2 aligns across 10 bases. The CDR3 runs to 15 residues. Looked up from germline, CDR1 is DFQATT and CDR2 is SNEGSKA (reference sequence). Germline trimming cut 6 bases from V and 2 bases from J; bases unmatched to any gene: 8.

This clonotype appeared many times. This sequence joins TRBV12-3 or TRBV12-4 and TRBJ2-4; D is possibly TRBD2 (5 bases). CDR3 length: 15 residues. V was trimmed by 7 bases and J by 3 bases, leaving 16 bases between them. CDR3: CASTPGGDVKNIQYF. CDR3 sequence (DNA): TGTGCCAGCACCCCTGGAGGAGATGTCAAAAACATTCAGTACTTC.